This is a list of T cell receptor beta chains from one sample in a study of PD-L1 blockade in urothelial cancer. Method: immunoSEQ multiplex PCR; TCRdb's copy keeps in-frame clones and lacks some. The sample has about 72,000 clones, approximately 83% seen once. The material was PBMCs, obtained around atezolizumab (anti-PD-L1) treatment. Every receptor here comes from a man aged 60 to 75 with urothelial cancer. The CDR3 runs from the conserved cysteine through the conserved F or W. Some rows have no size entry. The others give once, few or many, or a class for an expanded clone.

>TRBJ2-1|TRBV19|NA
CASSIVAQGGRNEQFF
>TRBJ2-1|TRBV11-3|NA
CASSLGTSGKNEQFF
>TRBJ2-1|TRBV7-9|NA
CASSLGSGGAYNEQFF
>TRBJ2-1|TRBV5-6|few
CASSFPAQTDNEQFF
>TRBJ1-1|TRBV28|NA
CASSEIRTEAFF
>TRBJ2-7|TRBV11-3|NA
CASSIGSGGARSYEQYF
>TRBJ1-6|TRBV5-6|NA
CASSLPPTSSYNSPLHF
>TRBJ2-1|TRBV11-3|NA
CASSLGPLGHNEQFF
>TRBJ1-1|TRBV18|NA
CASSRDRNTEAFF
>TRBJ2-1|TRBV6-6|NA
CASSRTSGGALDEQFF
>TRBJ1-2|TRBV28|NA
CASIAQGWHGYTF